These 5 T cell receptor beta chains share one sample of origin, sequenced in a study of T cell repertoires in cytomegalovirus infection. TCRdb itself ran the reads through MiXCR, one entry per CDR3 protein. The sample includes hundreds of thousands of distinct CDR3 sequences, around 11% of them seen just once. Input material: PBMCs. The receptors were sampled from a human donor in good health (CMV status not recorded). Some clones in this sample may be carry-over from other donors' samples.

This clonotype is labeled as medium-sized. The chain couples TRBV7-8 to TRBJ2-3; the match to TRBD2 covers 11 bases. Germline values: CDR1 SGHVS, CDR2 FQNEAQ. V lost 3 bases to trimming and J lost 6 bases; unmatched junction nucleotides: 8. This CDR3 is 16 amino acids long. This CDR3 reads CASSFRLAGIGDTQYF. The CDR3 DNA follows: TGTGCCAGCAGCTTTCGACTAGCGGGGATCGGGGATACGCAGTATTTT. Combining the CDR3 with reference TRBV7-8 and TRBJ2-3 gives the whole variable domain GAGVSQSPRYKVAKRGQDVALRCDPISGHVSLFWYQQALGQGPEFLTYFQNEAQLDKSGLPSDRFFAERPEGSVSTLKIQRTQQEDSAVYLCASSFRLAGIGDTQYFGPGTRLTVL.

The chain joins TRBV20-1 to TRBJ1-5; tentative D call: TRBD1 (6 bases). Trimming shortened V by 3 bases and J by 4 bases, and 19 bases separated the two germline ends. Germline V gene sequence: CDR1 DFQATT, CDR2 SNEGSKA (reference sequence). The CDR3 loop spans 16 amino acids. CDR3 in DNA: TGCAGTGCTAGCCCCCGTTTACAGGGCGGGAATCAGCCCCAGCATTTT. Its protein is CSASPRLQGGNQPQHF.

This clonotype was observed many times. The chain recombines TRBV24-1 with TRBJ2-1; the match to TRBD1 covers 12 bases. Unmatched junction bases numbered 15, after V lost 3 bases and J lost 7 bases. Germline CDR1 reads KGHDR; CDR2 reads SFDVKD. The CDR3 covers 19 residues. The CDR3 sequence: CATSDPGTGGQIAGNEQFF. CDR3 coding DNA: TGTGCCACCAGTGATCCCGGGACAGGGGGCCAGATAGCGGGTAATGAGCAGTTCTTC.

This clonotype was observed a handful of times. This chain links TRBV20-1 with TRBJ2-7; 8 bases map to TRBD1. Germline-derived CDR1 and CDR2 are DFQATT and SNEGSKA (reference sequence). With 8 bases clipped from V and 2 bases from J, the junction kept 5 bases outside the gene matches. CDR3 length equals 12 residues. The CDR3 DNA is TGCAGTACGACAGGGGAAACCTACGAGCAGTACTTC. Translated: CSTTGETYEQYF.

The CDR3 loop is CASSGRGGDTEAFF. The DNA of the CDR3 is TGCGCCAGCAGCGGACGAGGAGGGGACACTGAAGCTTTCTTT. The chain couples TRBV5-1 to TRBJ1-1; D perhaps matches TRBD1 (5 bases). There are 14 residues in the CDR3. Trimming removed 4 bases from V and 3 bases from J, with 13 bases in between. Germline values: CDR1 SGHRS, CDR2 YFSETQ.